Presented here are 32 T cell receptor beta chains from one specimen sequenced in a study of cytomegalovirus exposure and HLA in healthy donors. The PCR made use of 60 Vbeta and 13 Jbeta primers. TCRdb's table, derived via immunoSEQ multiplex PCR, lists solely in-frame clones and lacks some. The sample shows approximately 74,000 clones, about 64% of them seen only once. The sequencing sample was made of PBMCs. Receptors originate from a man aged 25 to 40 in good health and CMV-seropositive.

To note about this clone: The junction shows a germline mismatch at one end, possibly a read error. This CDR3 reads CASSRLSSNEQYF. The CDR3 DNA sequence: TGTGCCAGCAGTCGACTATCCTCCAACGAGCAGTACTTC. The V gene is TRBV6-5, the J gene TRBJ2-7, with a tentative D call TRBD2 (5 bases). This CDR3 is 13 amino acids long. Germline-derived CDR1 and CDR2 are MNHEY and SVGAGI.

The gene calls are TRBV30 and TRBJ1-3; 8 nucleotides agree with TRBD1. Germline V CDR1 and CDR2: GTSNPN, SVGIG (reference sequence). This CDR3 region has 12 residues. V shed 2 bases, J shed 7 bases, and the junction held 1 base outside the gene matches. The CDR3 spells CAWSRTGNTIYF. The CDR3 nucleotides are TGTGCCTGGAGTCGGACAGGGAACACCATATATTTT.

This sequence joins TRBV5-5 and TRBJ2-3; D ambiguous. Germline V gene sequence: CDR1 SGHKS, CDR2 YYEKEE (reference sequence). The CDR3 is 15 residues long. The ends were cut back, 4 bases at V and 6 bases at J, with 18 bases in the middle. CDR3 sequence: CASSARNPRWDTQYF. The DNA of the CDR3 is TGTGCCAGCAGCGCCCGCAACCCCCGGTGGGATACGCAGTATTTT.

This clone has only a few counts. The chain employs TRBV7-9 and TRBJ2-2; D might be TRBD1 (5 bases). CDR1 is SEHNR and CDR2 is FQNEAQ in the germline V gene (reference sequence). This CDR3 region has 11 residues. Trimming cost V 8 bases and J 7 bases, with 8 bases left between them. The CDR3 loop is CASQGVGELFF. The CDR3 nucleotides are TGTGCCAGCCAAGGGGTCGGGGAGCTGTTTTTT.

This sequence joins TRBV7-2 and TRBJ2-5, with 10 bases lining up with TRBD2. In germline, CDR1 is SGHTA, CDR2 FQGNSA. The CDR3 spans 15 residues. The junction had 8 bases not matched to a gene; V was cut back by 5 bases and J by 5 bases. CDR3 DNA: TGTGCCAGCAGCCAAGCTAGCGGGAGACAGGAGACCCAGTACTTC. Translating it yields CASSQASGRQETQYF.

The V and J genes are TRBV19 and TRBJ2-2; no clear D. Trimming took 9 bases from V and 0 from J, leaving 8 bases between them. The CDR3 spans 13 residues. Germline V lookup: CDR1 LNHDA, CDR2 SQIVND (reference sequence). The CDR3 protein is CASQSTNTGELFF. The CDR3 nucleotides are TGTGCCAGCCAAAGCACGAACACCGGGGAGCTGTTTTTT.

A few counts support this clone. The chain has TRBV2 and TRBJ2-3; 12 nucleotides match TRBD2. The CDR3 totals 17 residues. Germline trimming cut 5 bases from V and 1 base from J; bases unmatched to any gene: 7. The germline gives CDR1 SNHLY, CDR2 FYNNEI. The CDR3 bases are TGTGCCAGCAGTAGTCTAGCGGGAGGGGCGCGCACAGATACGCAGTATTTT. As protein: CASSSLAGGARTDTQYF.

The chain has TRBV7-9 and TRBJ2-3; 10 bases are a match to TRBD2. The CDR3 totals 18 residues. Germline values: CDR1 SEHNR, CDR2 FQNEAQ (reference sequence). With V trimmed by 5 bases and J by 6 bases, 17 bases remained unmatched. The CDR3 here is CASSLYTAASGSRDTQYF. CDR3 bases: TGTGCCAGCAGCCTCTACACGGCGGCTAGCGGGAGTCGCGATACGCAGTATTTT.

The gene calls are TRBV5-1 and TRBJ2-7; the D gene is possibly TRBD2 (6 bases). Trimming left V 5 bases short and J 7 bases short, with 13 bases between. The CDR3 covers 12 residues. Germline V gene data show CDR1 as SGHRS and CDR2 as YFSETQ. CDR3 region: CASSPEGWEQYF. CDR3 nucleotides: TGCGCCAGCAGTCCGGAGGGGTGGGAGCAGTACTTC.

DNA of the CDR3: TGTGCCAGCAGCATTGAGACCGGGATGGAGACCCAGTACTTC. Amino acid sequence: CASSIETGMETQYF. The chain recombines TRBV5-8 with TRBJ2-5, with D possibly matching TRBD2 (5 bases). V lost 4 bases and J 5 bases, leaving 15 bases between the germline ends. Germline CDR1 reads SGHTS; CDR2 reads YDEGEE. CDR3 length equals 14 residues.

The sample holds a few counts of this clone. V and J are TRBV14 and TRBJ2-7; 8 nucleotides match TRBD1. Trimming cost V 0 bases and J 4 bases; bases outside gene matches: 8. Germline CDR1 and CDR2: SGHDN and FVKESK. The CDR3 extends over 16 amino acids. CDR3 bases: TGTGCCAGCAGCCAAGATCGAGGACAGGGATTTTACGAGCAGTACTTC. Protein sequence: CASSQDRGQGFYEQYF.

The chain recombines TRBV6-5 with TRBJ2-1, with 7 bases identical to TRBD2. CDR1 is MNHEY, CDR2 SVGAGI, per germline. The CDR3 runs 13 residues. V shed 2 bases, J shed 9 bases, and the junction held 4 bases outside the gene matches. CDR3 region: CASSYEGRAEQFF. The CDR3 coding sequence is TGTGCCAGCAGTTACGAGGGGAGGGCTGAGCAGTTCTTC.

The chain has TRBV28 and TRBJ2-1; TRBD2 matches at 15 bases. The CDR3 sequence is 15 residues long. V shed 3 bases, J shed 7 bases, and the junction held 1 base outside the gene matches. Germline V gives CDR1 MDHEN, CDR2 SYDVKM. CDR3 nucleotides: TGTGCCAGCAGTTTGGGGACTAGCGGGAGGAATGAGCAGTTCTTC. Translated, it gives CASSLGTSGRNEQFF.

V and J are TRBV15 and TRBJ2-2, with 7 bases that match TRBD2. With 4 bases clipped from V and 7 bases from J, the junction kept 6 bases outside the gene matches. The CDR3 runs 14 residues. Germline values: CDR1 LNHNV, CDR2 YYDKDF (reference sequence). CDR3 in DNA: TGTGCCACCAGCACTAGACTAGCCGTCGGGGAGCTGTTTTTT. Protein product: CATSTRLAVGELFF.

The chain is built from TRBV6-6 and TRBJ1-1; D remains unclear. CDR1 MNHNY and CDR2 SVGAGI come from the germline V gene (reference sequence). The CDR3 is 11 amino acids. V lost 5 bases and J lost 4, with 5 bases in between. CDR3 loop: CASSLTTEAFF. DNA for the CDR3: TGTGCCAGCAGTCTAACCACTGAAGCTTTCTTT.

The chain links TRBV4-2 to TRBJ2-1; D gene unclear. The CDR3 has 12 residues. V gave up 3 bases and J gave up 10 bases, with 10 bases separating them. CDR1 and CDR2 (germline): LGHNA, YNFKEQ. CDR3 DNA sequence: TGTGCCAGCAGCCACGACACAATAGAGCAGTTCTTC. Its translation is CASSHDTIEQFF.

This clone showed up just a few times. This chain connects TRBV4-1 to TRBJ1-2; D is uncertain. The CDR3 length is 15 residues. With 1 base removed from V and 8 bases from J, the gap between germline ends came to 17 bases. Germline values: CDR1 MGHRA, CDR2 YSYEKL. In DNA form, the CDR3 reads TGCGCCAGCAGCCAAGTCTGGTCTGGGCCCGCCGGCTACACCTTC. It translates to CASSQVWSGPAGYTF.

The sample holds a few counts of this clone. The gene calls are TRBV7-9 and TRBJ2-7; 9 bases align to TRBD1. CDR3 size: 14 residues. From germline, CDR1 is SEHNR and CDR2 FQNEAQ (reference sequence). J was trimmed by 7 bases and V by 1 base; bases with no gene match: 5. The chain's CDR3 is CASSLEGTGIEQYF. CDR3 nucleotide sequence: TGTGCCAGCAGCTTAGAGGGGACAGGGATTGAGCAGTACTTC. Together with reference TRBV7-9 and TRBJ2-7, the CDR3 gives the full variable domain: DTGVSQNPRHKITKRGQNVTFRCDPISEHNRLYWYRQTLGQGPEFLTYFQNEAQLEKSRLLSDRFSAERPKGSFSTLEIQRTEQGDSAMYLCASSLEGTGIEQYFGPGTRLTVT.

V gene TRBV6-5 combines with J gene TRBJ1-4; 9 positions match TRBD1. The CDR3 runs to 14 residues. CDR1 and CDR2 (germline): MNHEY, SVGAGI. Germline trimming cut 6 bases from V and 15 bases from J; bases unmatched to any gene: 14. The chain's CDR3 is CASRPGTGSGRVFF. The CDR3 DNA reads TGTGCCAGCAGACCCGGGACAGGGAGCGGACGGGTGTTTTTT.

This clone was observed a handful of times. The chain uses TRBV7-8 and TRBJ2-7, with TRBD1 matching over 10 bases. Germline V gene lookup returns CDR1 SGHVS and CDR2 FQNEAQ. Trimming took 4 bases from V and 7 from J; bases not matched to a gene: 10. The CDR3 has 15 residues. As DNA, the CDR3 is TGTGCCAGCAGCTCCGTTAGGGGACAGGGGCGGGAGCAGTACTTC. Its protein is CASSSVRGQGREQYF.

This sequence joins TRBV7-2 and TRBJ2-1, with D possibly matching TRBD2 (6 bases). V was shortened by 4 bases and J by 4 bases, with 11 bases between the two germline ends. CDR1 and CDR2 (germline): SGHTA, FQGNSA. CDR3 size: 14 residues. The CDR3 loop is CASSWTTEYNEQFF. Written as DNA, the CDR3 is TGTGCCAGCAGCTGGACTACTGAGTACAATGAGCAGTTCTTC.

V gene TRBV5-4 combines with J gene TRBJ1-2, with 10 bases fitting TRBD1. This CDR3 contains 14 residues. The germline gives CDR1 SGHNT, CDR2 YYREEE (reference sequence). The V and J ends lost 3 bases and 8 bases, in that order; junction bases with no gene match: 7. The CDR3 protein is CASSSIRQGAGYTF. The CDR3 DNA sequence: TGTGCCAGCAGCTCTATCCGACAGGGGGCCGGCTACACCTTC.

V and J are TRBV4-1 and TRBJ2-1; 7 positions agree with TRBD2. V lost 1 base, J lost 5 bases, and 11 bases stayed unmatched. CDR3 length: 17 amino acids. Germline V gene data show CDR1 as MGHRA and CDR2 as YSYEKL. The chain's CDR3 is CASSQGPRAGRDNEQFF. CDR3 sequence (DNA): TGCGCCAGCAGCCAAGGTCCTCGGGCGGGGAGGGACAATGAGCAGTTCTTC.

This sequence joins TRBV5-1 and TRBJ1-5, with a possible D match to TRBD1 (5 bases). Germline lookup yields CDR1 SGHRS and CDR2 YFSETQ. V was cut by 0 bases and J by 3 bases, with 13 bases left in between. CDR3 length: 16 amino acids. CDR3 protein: CASSLDPAGNNQPQHF. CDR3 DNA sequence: TGCGCCAGCAGCTTGGACCCGGCAGGGAACAATCAGCCCCAGCATTTT.

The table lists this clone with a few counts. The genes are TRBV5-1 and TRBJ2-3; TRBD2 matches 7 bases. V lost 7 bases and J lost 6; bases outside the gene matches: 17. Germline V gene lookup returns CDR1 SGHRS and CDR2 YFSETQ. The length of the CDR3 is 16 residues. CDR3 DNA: TGCGCCAGCTGCCTGGATGGTGGCGGGGGACCTGATACGCAGTATTTT. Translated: CASCLDGGGGPDTQYF.

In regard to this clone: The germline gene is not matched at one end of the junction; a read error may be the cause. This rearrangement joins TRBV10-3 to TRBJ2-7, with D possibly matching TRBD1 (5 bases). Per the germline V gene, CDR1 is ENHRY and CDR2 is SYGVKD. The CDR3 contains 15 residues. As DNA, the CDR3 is TGTGCCATCAGTGAGGGGCAGGGTACATTTTACGTGCAGTACTTC. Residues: CAISEGQGTFYVQYF.

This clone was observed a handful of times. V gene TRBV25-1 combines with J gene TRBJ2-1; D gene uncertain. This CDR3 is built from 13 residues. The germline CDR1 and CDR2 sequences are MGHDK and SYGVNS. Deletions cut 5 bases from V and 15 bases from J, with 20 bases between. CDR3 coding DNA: TGTGCCAGCAGTCCCCACAGCCAATTAGTTCTGTTCTTC. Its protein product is CASSPHSQLVLFF.

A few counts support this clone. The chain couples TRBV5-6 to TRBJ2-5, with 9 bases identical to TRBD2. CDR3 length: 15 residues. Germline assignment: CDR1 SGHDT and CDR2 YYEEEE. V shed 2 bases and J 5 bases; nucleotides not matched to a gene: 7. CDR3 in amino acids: CASSFVAGVGETQYF. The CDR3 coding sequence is TGTGCCAGCAGCTTTGTAGCGGGAGTCGGGGAGACCCAGTACTTC.

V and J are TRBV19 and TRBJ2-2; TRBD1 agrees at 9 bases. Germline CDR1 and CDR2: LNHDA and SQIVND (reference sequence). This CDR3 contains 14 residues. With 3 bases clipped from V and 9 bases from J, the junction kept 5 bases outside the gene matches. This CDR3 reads CASSIDRGRRELFF. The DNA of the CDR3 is TGTGCCAGTAGTATCGACAGGGGGAGAAGGGAGCTGTTTTTT.

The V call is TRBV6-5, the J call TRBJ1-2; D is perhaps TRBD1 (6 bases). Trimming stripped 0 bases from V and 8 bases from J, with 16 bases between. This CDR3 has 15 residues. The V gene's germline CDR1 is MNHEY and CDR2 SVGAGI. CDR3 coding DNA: TGTGCCAGCAGTTACTCTGGGGGCGCATCCTACGGCTACACCTTC. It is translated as CASSYSGGASYGYTF.

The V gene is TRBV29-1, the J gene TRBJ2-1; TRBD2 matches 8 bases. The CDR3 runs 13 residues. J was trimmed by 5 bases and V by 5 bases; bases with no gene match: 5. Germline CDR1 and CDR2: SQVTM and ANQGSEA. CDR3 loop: CSVLSGGHNEQFF. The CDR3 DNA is TGCAGCGTTCTGAGCGGGGGACACAATGAGCAGTTCTTC.

Here the CDR3 DNA reads TGTGCCAGTACTCTGAGCCGGGGTAACTATGGCTACACCTTC. This encodes CASTLSRGNYGYTF. The V gene is TRBV19, the J gene TRBJ1-2; no firm D call. V was pared by 7 bases and J by 1 base, with 13 bases between. The CDR3 runs to 14 residues. Germline lookup yields CDR1 LNHDA and CDR2 SQIVND (reference sequence). Combining the CDR3 with reference TRBV19 and TRBJ1-2 gives the whole variable domain DGGITQSPKYLFRKEGQNVTLSCEQNLNHDAMYWYRQDPGQGLRLIYYSQIVNDFQKGDIAEGYSVSREKKESFPLTVTSAQKNPTAFYLCASTLSRGNYGYTFGSGTRLTVV.